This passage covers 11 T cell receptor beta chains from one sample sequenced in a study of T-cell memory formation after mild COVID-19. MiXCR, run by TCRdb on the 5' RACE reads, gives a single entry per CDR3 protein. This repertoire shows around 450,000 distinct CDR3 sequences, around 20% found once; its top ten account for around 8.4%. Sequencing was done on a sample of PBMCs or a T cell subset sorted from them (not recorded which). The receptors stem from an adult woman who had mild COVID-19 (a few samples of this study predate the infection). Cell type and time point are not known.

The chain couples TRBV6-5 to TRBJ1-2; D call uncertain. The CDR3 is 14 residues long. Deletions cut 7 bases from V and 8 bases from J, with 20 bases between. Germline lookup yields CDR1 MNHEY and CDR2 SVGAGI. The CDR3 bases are TGTGCCAGCACCCTTTTCGAGGGAGGGAGCGGCTACACCTTC. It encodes CASTLFEGGSGYTF.

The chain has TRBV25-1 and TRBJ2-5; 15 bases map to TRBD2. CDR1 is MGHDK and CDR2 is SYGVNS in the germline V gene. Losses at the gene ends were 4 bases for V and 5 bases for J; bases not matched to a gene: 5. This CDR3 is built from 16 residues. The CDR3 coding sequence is TGTGCCAGCAGTGGGGGACTAGCGGGAGGATGGGAGACCCAGTACTTC. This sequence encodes CASSGGLAGGWETQYF.

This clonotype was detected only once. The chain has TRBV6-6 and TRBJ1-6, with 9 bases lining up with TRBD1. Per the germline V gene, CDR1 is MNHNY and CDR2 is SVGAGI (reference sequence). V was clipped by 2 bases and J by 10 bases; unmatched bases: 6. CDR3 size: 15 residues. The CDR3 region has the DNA TGTGCCAGCAGTTACATGACAGGGGGACGATCACCCCTCCACTTT. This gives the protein CASSYMTGGRSPLHF.

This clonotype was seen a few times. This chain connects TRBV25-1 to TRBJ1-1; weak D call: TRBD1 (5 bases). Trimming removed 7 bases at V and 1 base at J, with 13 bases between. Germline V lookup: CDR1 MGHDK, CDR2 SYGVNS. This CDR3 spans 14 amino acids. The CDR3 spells CASTGQGSNTEAFF. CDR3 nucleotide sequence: TGTGCCAGCACAGGACAAGGCTCGAACACTGAAGCTTTCTTT.

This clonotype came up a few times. The CDR3 sequence is CASSPGMENTIYF. CDR3 DNA: TGTGCCAGCTCTCCAGGGATGGAAAACACCATATATTTT. The chain uses TRBV18 and TRBJ1-3; a possible D gene is TRBD1 (5 bases). V shed 6 bases and J shed 6 bases, with 12 bases lying between them. The CDR3 covers 13 residues. CDR1 and CDR2 (germline): KGHSH, LQKENI.

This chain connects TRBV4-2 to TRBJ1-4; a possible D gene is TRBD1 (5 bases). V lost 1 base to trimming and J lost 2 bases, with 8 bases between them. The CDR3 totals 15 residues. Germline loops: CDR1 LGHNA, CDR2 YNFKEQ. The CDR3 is CASSQGGWTNEKLFF. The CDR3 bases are TGTGCCAGCAGCCAAGGGGGGTGGACTAATGAAAAACTGTTTTTT.

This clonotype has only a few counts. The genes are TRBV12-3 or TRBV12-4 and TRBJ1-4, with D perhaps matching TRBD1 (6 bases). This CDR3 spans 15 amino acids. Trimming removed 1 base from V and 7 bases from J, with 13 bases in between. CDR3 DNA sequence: TGTGCCAGCAGTTTAGGGCAGGGGAGGAGTGAAAAACTGTTTTTT. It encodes CASSLGQGRSEKLFF.

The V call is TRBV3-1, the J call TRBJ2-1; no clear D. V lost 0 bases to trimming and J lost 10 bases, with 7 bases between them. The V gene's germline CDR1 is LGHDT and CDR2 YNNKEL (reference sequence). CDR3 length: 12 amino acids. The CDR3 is CASSQERREQFF. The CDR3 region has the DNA TGTGCCAGCAGCCAAGAACGGCGGGAGCAGTTCTTC.

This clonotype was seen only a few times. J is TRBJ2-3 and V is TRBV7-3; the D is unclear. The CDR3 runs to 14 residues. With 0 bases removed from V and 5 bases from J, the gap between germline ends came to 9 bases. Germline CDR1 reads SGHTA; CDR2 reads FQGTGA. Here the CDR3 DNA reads TGTGCCAGCAGCTTAACGGGTGTAAGAGATACGCAGTATTTT. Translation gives CASSLTGVRDTQYF.

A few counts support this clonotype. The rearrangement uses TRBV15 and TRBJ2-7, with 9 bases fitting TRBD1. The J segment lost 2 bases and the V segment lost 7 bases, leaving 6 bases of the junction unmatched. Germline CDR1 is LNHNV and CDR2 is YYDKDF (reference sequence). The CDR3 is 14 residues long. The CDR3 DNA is TGTGCCACCAACCCGGACAGGGGACCCTACGAGCAGTACTTC. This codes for CATNPDRGPYEQYF.

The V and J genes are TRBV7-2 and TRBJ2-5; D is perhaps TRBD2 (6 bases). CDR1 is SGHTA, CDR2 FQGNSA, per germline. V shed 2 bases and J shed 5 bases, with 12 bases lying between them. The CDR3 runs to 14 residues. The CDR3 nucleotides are TGTGCCAGCAGCTTACGGGAGAGTTCGGAGACCCAGTACTTC. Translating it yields CASSLRESSETQYF.